Shown below are 8 T cell receptor beta chains from a single sample sequenced in a study of T cell responses to AZD1222 COVID-19 vaccine. Measured with immunoSEQ multiplex PCR; TCRdb has only the in-frame clones, and not every one. The data hold some 81,000 clones, with about 86% observed a single time. The sequencing used peripheral blood, collected 28 days after the second AZD1222 dose. Receptor source: an adult who received the AZD1222 COVID-19 vaccine.

This clone was seen just once. CDR3 nucleotides: TGTGCCAGCAGCCCCGGACAGGCAAATTCACCCCTCCACTTT. It is translated as CASSPGQANSPLHF. The chain employs TRBV6-5 and TRBJ1-6, with 7 bases matching TRBD1. This CDR3 spans 14 amino acids. V lost 6 bases, J lost 7 bases, and 6 bases stayed unmatched. CDR1 is MNHEY, CDR2 SVGAGI, per germline.

The V and J genes are TRBV28 and TRBJ1-5; no firm D call. The V end lost 2 bases, the J end lost 1 base, and 12 bases lay between the germline ends. Germline V CDR1 and CDR2: MDHEN, SYDVKM. This CDR3 has 16 residues. As DNA, the CDR3 is TGTGCCAGCAGTTTACCCAGAGGGCACAGCAATCAGCCCCAGCATTTT. It is translated as CASSLPRGHSNQPQHF.

The rearrangement joins TRBV11-2 to TRBJ2-5; D perhaps matches TRBD1 (5 bases). CDR3 length: 16 residues. Trimming removed 1 base at V and 0 bases at J, with 12 bases between. Germline CDR1 is SGHAT and CDR2 is FQNNGV. The CDR3 here is CASSLGGGSHQETQYF. As DNA, the CDR3 is TGTGCCAGCAGCTTAGGGGGCGGCAGTCACCAAGAGACCCAGTACTTC.

The chain combines TRBV7-9 with TRBJ2-3, with 12 bases identical to TRBD2. Germline CDR1 reads SEHNR; CDR2 reads FQNEAQ (reference sequence). This CDR3 region has 16 residues. The J segment lost 2 bases and the V segment lost 6 bases, leaving 6 bases of the junction unmatched. CDR3: CASSSGLAGYTDTQYF. CDR3 coding DNA: TGTGCCAGCAGTTCCGGACTAGCGGGGTACACAGATACGCAGTATTTT.

The rearrangement uses TRBV5-6 and TRBJ1-2; D gene ambiguous. Germline V lookup: CDR1 SGHDT, CDR2 YYEEEE. Trimming shortened V by 3 bases and J by 8 bases, and 14 bases separated the two germline ends. The length of the CDR3 is 13 residues. The CDR3, as DNA: TGTGCCAGCAGCTCAGGCGGGAGCGGCGGCTACACCTTC. Translated: CASSSGGSGGYTF.

This rearrangement joins TRBV19 to TRBJ2-3, with D hard to call. Germline CDR1 reads LNHDA; CDR2 reads SQIVND (reference sequence). This CDR3 is built from 12 residues. Trimming pared 6 bases from V and 5 bases from J, leaving 9 bases between. The CDR3 nucleotides are TGTGCCAGTAGCCCAACACGAGATACGCAGTATTTT. This translates into CASSPTRDTQYF.

The V call is TRBV19, the J call TRBJ1-5; 9 bases align to TRBD1. The CDR3 has 13 amino acids. V lost 8 bases, J lost 6 bases, and 5 bases stayed unmatched. CDR1 is LNHDA and CDR2 is SQIVND in the germline V gene (reference sequence). The CDR3 loop reads CASAGTGSQPQHF. The CDR3 region has the DNA TGTGCCAGTGCCGGGACAGGGAGTCAGCCCCAGCATTTT. Looking up the rest from reference TRBV19 and TRBJ1-5 gives the full variable domain: DGGITQSPKYLFRKEGQNVTLSCEQNLNHDAMYWYRQDPGQGLRLIYYSQIVNDFQKGDIAEGYSVSREKKESFPLTVTSAQKNPTAFYLCASAGTGSQPQHFGDGTRLSIL.

This rearrangement joins TRBV20-1 to TRBJ2-7, with a possible D match to TRBD2 (5 bases). V was pared by 5 bases and J by 6 bases, with 11 bases between. Germline V CDR1 and CDR2: DFQATT, SNEGSKA (reference sequence). The CDR3 consists of 11 residues. The CDR3 DNA reads as TGCAGTGCTTTTTGGGGAGCCGAGCAGTACTTC. This sequence encodes CSAFWGAEQYF.